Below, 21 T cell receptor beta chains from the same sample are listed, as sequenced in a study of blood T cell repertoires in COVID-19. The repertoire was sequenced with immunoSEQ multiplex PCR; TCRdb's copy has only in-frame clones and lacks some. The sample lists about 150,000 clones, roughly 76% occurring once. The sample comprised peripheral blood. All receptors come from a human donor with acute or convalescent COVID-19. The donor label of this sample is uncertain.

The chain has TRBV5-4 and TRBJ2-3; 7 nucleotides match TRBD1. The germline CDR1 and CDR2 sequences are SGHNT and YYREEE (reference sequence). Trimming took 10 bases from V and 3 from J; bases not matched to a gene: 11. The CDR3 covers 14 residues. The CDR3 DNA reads TGTGCCGTTGGGACAGATCTCGGAACAGATACGCAGTATTTT. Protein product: CAVGTDLGTDTQYF.

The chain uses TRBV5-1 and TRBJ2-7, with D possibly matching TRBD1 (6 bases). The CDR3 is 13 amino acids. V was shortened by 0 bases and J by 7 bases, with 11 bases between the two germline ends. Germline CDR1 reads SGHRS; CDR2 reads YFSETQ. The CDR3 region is CASSLGQGLEQYV. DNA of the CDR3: TGCGCCAGCAGCTTGGGGCAGGGGCTGGAGCAGTACGTC.

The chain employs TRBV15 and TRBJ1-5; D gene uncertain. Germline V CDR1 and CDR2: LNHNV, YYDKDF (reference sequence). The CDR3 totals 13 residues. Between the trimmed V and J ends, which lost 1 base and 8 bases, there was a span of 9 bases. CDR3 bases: TGTGCCACCAGCAGAGGCCCCCGGGAGCCCCAGCATTTT. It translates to CATSRGPREPQHF.

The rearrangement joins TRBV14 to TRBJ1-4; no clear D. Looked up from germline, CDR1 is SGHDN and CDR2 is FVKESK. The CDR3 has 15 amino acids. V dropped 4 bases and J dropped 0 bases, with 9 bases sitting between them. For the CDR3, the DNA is TGTGCCAGCAGCCCCCACAGATCAACTAATGAAAAACTGTTTTTT. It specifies CASSPHRSTNEKLFF.

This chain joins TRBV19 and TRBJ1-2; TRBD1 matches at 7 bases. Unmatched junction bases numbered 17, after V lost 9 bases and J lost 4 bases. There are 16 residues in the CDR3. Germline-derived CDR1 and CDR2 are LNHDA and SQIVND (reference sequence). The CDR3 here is CASTGTALGFIYGYTF. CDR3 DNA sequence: TGTGCCAGCACCGGGACAGCGTTGGGATTTATCTATGGCTACACCTTC.

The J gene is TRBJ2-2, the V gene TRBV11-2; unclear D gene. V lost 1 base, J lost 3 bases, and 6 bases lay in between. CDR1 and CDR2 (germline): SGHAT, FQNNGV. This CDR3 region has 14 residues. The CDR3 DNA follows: TGTGCCAGCAGCTTAGTTCTAGACACCGGGGAGCTGTTTTTT. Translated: CASSLVLDTGELFF.

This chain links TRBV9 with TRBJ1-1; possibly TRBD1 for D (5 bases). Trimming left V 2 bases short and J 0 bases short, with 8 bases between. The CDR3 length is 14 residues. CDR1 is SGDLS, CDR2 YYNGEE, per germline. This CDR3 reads CASSVQGVNTEAFF. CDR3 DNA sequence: TGTGCCAGCAGCGTCCAGGGTGTGAACACTGAAGCTTTCTTT.

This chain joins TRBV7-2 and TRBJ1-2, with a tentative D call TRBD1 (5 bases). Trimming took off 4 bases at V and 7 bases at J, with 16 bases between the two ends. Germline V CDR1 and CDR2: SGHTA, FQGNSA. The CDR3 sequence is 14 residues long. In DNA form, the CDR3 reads TGTGCCAGCAGCTCCAAGGGGTTTTCTGGTGGCTACACCTTC. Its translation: CASSSKGFSGGYTF.

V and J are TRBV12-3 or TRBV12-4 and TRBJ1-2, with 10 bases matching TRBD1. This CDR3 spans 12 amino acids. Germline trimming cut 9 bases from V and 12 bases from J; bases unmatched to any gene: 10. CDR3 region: CASQSPTGGNTF. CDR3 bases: TGTGCCAGTCAAAGTCCGACAGGGGGCAACACCTTC.

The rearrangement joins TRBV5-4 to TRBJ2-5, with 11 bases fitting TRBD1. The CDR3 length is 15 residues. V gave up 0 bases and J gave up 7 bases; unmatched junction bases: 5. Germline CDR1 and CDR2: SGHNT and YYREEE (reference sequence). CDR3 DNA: TGTGCCAGCAGCTTGGAAGGACAGGGGGCTGGGACCCAGTACTTC. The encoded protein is CASSLEGQGAGTQYF. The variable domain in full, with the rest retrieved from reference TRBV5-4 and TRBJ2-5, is ETGVTQSPTHLIKTRGQQVTLRCSSQSGHNTVSWYQQALGQGPQFIFQYYREEENGRGNFPPRFSGLQFPNYSSELNVNALELDDSALYLCASSLEGQGAGTQYFGPGTRLLVL.

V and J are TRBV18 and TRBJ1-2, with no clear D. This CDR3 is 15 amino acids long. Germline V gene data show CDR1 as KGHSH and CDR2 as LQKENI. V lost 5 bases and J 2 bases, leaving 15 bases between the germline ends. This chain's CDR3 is CASSREGKLNYGYTF. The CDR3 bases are TGTGCCAGCTCAAGGGAGGGAAAATTAAACTATGGCTACACCTTC.

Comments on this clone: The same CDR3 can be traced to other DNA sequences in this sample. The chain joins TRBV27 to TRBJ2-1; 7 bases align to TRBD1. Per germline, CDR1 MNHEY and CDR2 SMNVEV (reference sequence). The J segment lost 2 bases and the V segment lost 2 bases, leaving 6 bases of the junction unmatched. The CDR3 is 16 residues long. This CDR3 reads CASSLSAGGTYNEQFF. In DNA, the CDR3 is TGTGCCAGCAGTTTAAGTGCAGGGGGTACCTACAATGAGCAGTTCTTC.

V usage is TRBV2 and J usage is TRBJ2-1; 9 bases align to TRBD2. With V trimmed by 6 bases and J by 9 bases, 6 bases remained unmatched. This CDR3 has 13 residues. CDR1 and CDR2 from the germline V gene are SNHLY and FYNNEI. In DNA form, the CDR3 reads TGTGCCAGCAGCCACGGGACTAGCCTTGAGCAGTTCTTC. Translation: CASSHGTSLEQFF.

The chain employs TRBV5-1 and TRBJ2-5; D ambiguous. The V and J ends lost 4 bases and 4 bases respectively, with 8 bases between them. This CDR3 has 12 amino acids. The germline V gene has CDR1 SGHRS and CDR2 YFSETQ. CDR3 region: CASSENLETQYF. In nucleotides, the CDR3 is TGCGCCAGCAGCGAAAACTTAGAGACCCAGTACTTC.

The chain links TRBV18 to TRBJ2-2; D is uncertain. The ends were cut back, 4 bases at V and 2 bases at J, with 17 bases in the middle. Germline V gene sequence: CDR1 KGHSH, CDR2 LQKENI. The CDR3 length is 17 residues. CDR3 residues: CASSLLGGSSNTGELFF. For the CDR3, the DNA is TGTGCCAGCTCACTCCTAGGTGGCTCCTCAAACACCGGGGAGCTGTTTTTT.

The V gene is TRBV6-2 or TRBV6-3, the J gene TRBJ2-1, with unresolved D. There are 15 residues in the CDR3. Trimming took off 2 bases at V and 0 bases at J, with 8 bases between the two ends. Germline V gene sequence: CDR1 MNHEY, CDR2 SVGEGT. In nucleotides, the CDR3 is TGTGCCAGCAGTTACGTAGCTGGCTCCTACAATGAGCAGTTCTTC. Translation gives CASSYVAGSYNEQFF.

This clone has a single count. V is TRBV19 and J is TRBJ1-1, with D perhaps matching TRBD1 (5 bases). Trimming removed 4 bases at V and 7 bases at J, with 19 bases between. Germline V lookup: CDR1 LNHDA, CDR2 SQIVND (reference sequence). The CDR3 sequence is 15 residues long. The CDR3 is CASSKGPRGGDEAFF. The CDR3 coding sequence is TGTGCCAGTAGTAAGGGACCGCGGGGAGGAGATGAAGCTTTCTTT.

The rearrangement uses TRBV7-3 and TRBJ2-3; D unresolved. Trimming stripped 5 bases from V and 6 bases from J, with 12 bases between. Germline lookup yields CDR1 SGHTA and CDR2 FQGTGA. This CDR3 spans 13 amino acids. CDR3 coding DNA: TGTGCCAGCAGCCGCAAACCGGGTGATACGCAGTATTTT. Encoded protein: CASSRKPGDTQYF.

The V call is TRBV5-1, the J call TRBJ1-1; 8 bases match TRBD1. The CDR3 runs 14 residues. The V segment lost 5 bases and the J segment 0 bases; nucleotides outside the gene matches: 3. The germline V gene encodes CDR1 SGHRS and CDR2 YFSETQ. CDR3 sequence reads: CASSRTGMNTEAFF. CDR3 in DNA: TGCGCCAGCAGTCGGACAGGGATGAACACTGAAGCTTTCTTT.

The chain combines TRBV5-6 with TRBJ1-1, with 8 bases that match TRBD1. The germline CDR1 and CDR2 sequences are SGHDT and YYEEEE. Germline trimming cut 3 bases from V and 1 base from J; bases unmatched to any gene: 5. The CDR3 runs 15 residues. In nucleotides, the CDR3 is TGTGCCAGCAGCTATGACAGGGGCGGGAACACTGAAGCTTTCTTT. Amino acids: CASSYDRGGNTEAFF.

CDR3 region: CATSETGGESDTQYF. The DNA for the CDR3 is TGTGCCACCAGTGAGACGGGGGGGGAGTCAGATACGCAGTATTTT. The chain joins TRBV24-1 to TRBJ2-3; 8 bases align to TRBD2. This CDR3 is built from 15 residues. V lost 4 bases to trimming and J lost 4 bases; unmatched junction nucleotides: 6. The germline gives CDR1 KGHDR, CDR2 SFDVKD.